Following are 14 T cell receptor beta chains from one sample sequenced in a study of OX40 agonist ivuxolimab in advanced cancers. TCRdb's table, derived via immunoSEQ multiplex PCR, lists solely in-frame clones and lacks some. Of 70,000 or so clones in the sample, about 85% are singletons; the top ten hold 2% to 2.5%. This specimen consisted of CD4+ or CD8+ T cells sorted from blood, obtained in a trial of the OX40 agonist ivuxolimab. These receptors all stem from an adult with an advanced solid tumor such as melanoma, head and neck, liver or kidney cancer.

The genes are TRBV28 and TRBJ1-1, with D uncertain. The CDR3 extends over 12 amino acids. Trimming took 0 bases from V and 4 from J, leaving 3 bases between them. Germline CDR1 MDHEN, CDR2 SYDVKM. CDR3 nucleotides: TGTGCCAGCAGTTTATGGAGCACTGAAGCTTTCTTT. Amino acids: CASSLWSTEAFF.

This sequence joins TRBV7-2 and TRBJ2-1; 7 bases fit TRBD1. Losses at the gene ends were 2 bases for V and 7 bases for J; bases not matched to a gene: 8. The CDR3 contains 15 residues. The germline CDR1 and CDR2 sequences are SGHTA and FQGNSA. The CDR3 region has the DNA TGTGCCAGCAGCTTAAACAGGGGCGAGGGGAATGAGCAGTTCTTC. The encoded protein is CASSLNRGEGNEQFF.

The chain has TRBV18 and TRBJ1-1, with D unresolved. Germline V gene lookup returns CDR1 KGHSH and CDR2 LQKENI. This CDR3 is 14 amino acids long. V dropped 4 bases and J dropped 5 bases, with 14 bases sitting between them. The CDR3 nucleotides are TGTGCCAGCTCACGCGACATCCGAAAAACTGAAGCTTTCTTT. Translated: CASSRDIRKTEAFF.

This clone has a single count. In DNA, the CDR3 is TGCGCCAGCAGCGGGGGACAGCTAAACTATGGCTACACCTTC. Its protein product is CASSGGQLNYGYTF. The rearrangement joins TRBV5-1 to TRBJ1-2, with 7 bases that match TRBD1. The CDR3 contains 14 residues. Germline V gene sequence: CDR1 SGHRS, CDR2 YFSETQ. V dropped 4 bases and J dropped 2; count of bases not matched to a gene: 5.

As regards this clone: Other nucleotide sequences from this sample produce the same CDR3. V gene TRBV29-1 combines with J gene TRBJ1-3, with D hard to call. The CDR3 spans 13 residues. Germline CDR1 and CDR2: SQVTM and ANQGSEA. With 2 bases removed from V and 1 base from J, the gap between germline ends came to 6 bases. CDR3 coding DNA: TGCAGCGTTGAACGAGGGTCTGGAAACACCATATATTTT. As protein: CSVERGSGNTIYF. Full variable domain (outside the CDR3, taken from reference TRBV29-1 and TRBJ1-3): SAVISQKPSRDICQRGTSLTIQCQVDSQVTMMFWYRQQPGQSLTLIATANQGSEATYESGFVIDKFPISRPNLTFSTLTVSNMSPEDSSIYLCSVERGSGNTIYFGEGSWLTVV.

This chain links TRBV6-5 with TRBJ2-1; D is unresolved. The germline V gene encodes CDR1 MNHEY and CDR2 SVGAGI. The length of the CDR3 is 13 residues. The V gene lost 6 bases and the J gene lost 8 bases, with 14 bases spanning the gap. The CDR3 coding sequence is TGTGCCAGCAGCTTTGCAGGCCGGGATGAGCAGTTCTTC. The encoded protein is CASSFAGRDEQFF.

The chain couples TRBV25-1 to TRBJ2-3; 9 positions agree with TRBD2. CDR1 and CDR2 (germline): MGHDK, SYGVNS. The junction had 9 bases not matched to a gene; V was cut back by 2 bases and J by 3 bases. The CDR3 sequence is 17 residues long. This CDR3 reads CASSEGLSSGTTDTQYF. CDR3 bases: TGTGCCAGCAGTGAAGGTTTGTCTAGCGGGACTACAGATACGCAGTATTTT.

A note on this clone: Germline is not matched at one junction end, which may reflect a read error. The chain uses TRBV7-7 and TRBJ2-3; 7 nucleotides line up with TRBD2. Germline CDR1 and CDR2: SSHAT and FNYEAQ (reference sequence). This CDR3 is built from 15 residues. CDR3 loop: CASSPWRGGTDTQYF. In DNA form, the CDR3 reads TGTGCTAGCAGCCCCTGGCGGGGAGGGACAGATACGCAGTATTTT.

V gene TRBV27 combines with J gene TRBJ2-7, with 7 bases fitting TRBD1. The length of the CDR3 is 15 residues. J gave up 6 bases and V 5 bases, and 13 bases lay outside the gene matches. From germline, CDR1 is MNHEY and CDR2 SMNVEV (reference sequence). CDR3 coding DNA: TGTGCCAGCAGTCAATTCGTGACAGGGATCCTCGAGCAGTACTTC. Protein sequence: CASSQFVTGILEQYF.

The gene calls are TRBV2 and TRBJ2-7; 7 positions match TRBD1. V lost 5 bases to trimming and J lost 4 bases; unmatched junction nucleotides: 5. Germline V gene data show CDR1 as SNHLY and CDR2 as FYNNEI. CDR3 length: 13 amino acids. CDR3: CASSRQGGYEQYF. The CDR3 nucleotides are TGTGCCAGCAGTCGACAGGGTGGGTACGAGCAGTACTTC.

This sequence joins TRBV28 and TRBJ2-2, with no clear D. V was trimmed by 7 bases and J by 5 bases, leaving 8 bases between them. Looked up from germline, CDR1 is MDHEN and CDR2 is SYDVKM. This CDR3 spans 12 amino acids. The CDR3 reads CASTLRTGELFF. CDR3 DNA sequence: TGTGCCAGCACTCTTAGGACCGGGGAGCTGTTTTTT.

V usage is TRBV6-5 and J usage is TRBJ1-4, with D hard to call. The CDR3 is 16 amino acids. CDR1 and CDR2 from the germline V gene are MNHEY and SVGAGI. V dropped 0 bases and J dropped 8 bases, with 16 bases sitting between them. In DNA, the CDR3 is TGTGCCAGCAGTTACTCGGGCCCTAGGATCGGGGAAAAACTGTTTTTT. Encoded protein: CASSYSGPRIGEKLFF.

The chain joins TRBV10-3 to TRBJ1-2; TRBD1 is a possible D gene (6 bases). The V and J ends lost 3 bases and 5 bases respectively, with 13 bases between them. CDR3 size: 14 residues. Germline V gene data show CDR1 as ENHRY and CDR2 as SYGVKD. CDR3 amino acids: CAISEGGGGYGYTF. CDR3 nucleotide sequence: TGTGCCATCAGTGAAGGAGGGGGTGGGTATGGCTACACCTTC.

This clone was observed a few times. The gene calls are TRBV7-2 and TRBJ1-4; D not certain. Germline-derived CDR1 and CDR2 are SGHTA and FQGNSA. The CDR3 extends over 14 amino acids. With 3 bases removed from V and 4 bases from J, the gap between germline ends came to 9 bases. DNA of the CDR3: TGTGCCAGCAGCTTCCGGGCCCTTAATGAAAAACTGTTTTTT. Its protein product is CASSFRALNEKLFF.